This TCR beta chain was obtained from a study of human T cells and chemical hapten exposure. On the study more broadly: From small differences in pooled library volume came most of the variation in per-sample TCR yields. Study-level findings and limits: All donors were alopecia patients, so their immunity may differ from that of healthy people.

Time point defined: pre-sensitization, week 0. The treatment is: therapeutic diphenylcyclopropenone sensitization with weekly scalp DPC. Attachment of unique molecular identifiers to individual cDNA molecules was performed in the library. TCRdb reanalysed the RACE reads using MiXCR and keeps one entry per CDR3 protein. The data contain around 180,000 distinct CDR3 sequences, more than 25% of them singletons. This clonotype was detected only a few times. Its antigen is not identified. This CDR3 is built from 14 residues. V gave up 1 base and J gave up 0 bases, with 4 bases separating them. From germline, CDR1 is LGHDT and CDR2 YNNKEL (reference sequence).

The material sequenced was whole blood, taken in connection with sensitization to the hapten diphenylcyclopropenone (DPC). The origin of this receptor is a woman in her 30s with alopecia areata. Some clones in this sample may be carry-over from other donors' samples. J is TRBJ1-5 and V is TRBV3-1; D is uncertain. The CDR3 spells CASSQGDSNQPQHF. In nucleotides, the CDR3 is TGTGCCAGCAGCCAAGGGGATAGCAATCAGCCCCAGCATTTT.